The 23 T cell receptor beta chains listed next were all sequenced from one sample in a study of CD8 T cells in ankylosing spondylitis. Regarding the study as a whole: Blood of patients with ankylosing spondylitis appeared to be characterized by a TCR beta motif of eight or nine highly homologous variants.

No antigen has been assigned to these receptors. TCRdb independently ran MiXCR on the 5' RACE reads; one entry per CDR3 protein. The table lists fewer than 550,000 distinct CDR3 sequences, 5.3% of them singletons. Sample: blood, either unsorted or a sorted T cell fraction (not recorded which). Source of these receptors: a male donor with ankylosing spondylitis.

This clonotype was detected many times. This chain uses TRBV5-1 with TRBJ2-5; 8 positions match TRBD1. J lost 4 bases, V lost 4 bases, and 6 bases had no gene match. The CDR3 is 14 amino acids. In germline, CDR1 is SGHRS, CDR2 YFSETQ. DNA for the CDR3: TGCGCCAGCAGCAAATTGACAGGGGTAGAGACCCAGTACTTC. This codes for CASSKLTGVETQYF.

The CDR3 spells CASSVLPYEQFF. The CDR3 coding sequence is TGTGCCAGCAGCGTGCTCCCCTATGAGCAGTTCTTC. This rearrangement joins TRBV5-6 to TRBJ2-1, with no clear D. The CDR3 runs to 12 residues. Trimming stripped 4 bases from V and 8 bases from J, with 10 bases between. CDR1 SGHDT and CDR2 YYEEEE come from the germline V gene.

This clonotype was found many times. V usage is TRBV7-8 and J usage is TRBJ1-1; D gene unclear. The V gene lost 3 bases and the J gene lost 2 bases, with 10 bases spanning the gap. Looked up from germline, CDR1 is SGHVS and CDR2 is FQNEAQ. The CDR3 length is 14 residues. The CDR3 here is CASSFRTLNTEAFF. For the CDR3, the DNA is TGTGCCAGCAGCTTTAGGACCCTTAACACTGAAGCTTTCTTT. Full variable domain (outside the CDR3, taken from reference TRBV7-8 and TRBJ1-1): GAGVSQSPRYKVAKRGQDVALRCDPISGHVSLFWYQQALGQGPEFLTYFQNEAQLDKSGLPSDRFFAERPEGSVSTLKIQRTQQEDSAVYLCASSFRTLNTEAFFGQGTRLTVV.

In its sample, this clonotype was seen many times. The chain combines TRBV7-6 with TRBJ2-7; D may be TRBD2 (6 bases). This CDR3 region has 15 residues. Per the germline V gene, CDR1 is SGHVS and CDR2 is FNYEAQ. V gave up 1 base and J gave up 2 bases, with 12 bases separating them. The CDR3 loop is CASSLEGGVAYEQYF. In DNA, the CDR3 is TGTGCCAGCAGCTTAGAGGGCGGGGTGGCCTACGAGCAGTACTTC.

This clonotype came up many times. This sequence joins TRBV2 and TRBJ2-5; D perhaps matches TRBD2 (6 bases). The germline V and J ends were trimmed by 6 bases and 2 bases, with 10 bases remaining between them. The CDR3 has 13 amino acids. Germline V gene sequence: CDR1 SNHLY, CDR2 FYNNEI. The CDR3 DNA follows: TGTGCCAGCAGACCGGGACTGCAAGAGACCCAGTACTTC. Translation gives CASRPGLQETQYF.

This clonotype was seen a few times. The CDR3: CASSLSASDTQYF. CDR3 DNA: TGTGCCAGCAGCTTATCAGCGTCGGATACGCAGTATTTT. The chain recombines TRBV7-2 with TRBJ2-3; D gene ambiguous. Looked up from germline, CDR1 is SGHTA and CDR2 is FQGNSA. The CDR3 extends over 13 amino acids. V was shortened by 2 bases and J by 6 bases, with 9 bases between the two germline ends.

Concerning this clonotype itself: It may be a read error: a sequence one base away is much more abundant. The J gene is TRBJ2-7, the V gene TRBV20-1; either TRBD1 or TRBD2 may fit D (5 bases each). Between the trimmed V and J ends, which lost 6 bases and 0 bases, there was a span of 12 bases. There are 13 residues in the CDR3. Germline CDR1 and CDR2: DFQATT and SNEGSKA (reference sequence). CDR3 nucleotide sequence: TGCAGTGCCCCCCGGGACCGCTCCTACGAGCAGTACTTC. It encodes CSAPRDRSYEQYF.

This clonotype has a count of ten or more. The V gene is TRBV25-1, the J gene TRBJ2-7; D is uncertain. Germline V CDR1 and CDR2: MGHDK, SYGVNS. The CDR3 loop spans 15 amino acids. Trimming removed 3 bases at V and 0 bases at J, with 12 bases between. CDR3: CASSDLFEPSYEQYF. CDR3 in DNA: TGTGCCAGCAGTGATTTGTTTGAGCCCTCCTACGAGCAGTACTTC.

Ten or more counts support this clonotype. The chain uses TRBV6-4 and TRBJ2-2; tentatively, D is TRBD2 (5 bases). The CDR3 sequence is 13 residues long. CDR1 is MRHNA and CDR2 is SNTAGT in the germline V gene. V was clipped by 5 bases and J by 4 bases, with 8 bases between them. CDR3 in DNA: TGTGCCAGCAGTTGGGAGCGCACCGGGGAGCTGTTTTTT. The encoded protein is CASSWERTGELFF.

The table lists this clonotype with a few counts. V usage is TRBV20-1 and J usage is TRBJ1-5, with TRBD1 identical over 7 bases. With V trimmed by 6 bases and J by 3 bases, 8 bases remained unmatched. In germline, CDR1 is DFQATT, CDR2 SNEGSKA (reference sequence). CDR3 length: 14 amino acids. The CDR3 protein is CSALGTEDNQPQHF. The CDR3 DNA reads TGCAGTGCCCTGGGGACAGAAGACAATCAGCCCCAGCATTTT.

The sample holds a few counts of this clonotype. The chain has TRBV7-9 and TRBJ1-4; D is unclear. The germline V and J ends were trimmed by 3 bases and 0 bases, with 8 bases remaining between them. The length of the CDR3 is 15 residues. CDR1 is SEHNR and CDR2 is FQNEAQ in the germline V gene (reference sequence). The CDR3 region has the DNA TGTGCCAGCAGCTTTACGGGTGCAACTAATGAAAAACTGTTTTTT. It translates to CASSFTGATNEKLFF.

This clonotype appeared once. V and J are TRBV20-1 and TRBJ2-5; the D gene could be TRBD1 or TRBD2 (6 bases each). The CDR3 has 16 residues. The V gene's germline CDR1 is DFQATT and CDR2 SNEGSKA (reference sequence). V dropped 3 bases and J dropped 1 base, with 18 bases sitting between them. CDR3 residues: CSASPSWGASQETQYF. The CDR3 nucleotides are TGCAGTGCTAGTCCCAGCTGGGGGGCTTCCCAAGAGACCCAGTACTTC.

In this sample, this clonotype turned up many times. The genes are TRBV21-1 and TRBJ2-7; no check of the table's D call, TRBD2, against the DNA was made. TRBV21-1 is given as a pseudogene. This CDR3 contains 14 residues. The CDR3 region is CASSTRTSGREFNF. CDR3 sequence (DNA): TGTGCCAGCAGCACCCGGACCAGCGGGAGGGAATTTAACTTC.

This clonotype was recorded many times. The gene calls are TRBV21-1 and TRBJ1-1; no check of the table's D call, TRBD1, against the DNA was made. TRBV21-1 is recorded as a pseudogene. The CDR3 extends over 14 amino acids. CDR3 DNA: TGTGCCAGCAGCAAAGTTCAGGCGACAGGACCAGCTTTCTTT. Protein sequence: CASSKVQATGPAFF.

The sample holds many counts of this clonotype. This chain joins TRBV2 and TRBJ2-1, with TRBD2 matching over 12 bases. With V trimmed by 0 bases and J by 6 bases, 3 bases remained unmatched. CDR1 and CDR2 from the germline V gene are SNHLY and FYNNEI. CDR3 length equals 16 residues. The DNA for the CDR3 is TGTGCCAGCAGTGAAGCGGGACTAGCGGGCTTCAATGAGCAGTTCTTC. As protein: CASSEAGLAGFNEQFF.

This clonotype showed up many times. The chain carries TRBV20-1 and TRBJ1-5, with D unclear. V was trimmed by 6 bases and J by 1 base, leaving 4 bases between them. The CDR3 loop spans 11 amino acids. The germline V gene has CDR1 DFQATT and CDR2 SNEGSKA (reference sequence). CDR3 bases: TGCAGTGCGGGCAGCAATCAGCCCCAGCATTTT. This translates into CSAGSNQPQHF.

This clonotype has at least ten counts. The genes are TRBV12-3 or TRBV12-4 and TRBJ2-7, with 7 bases identical to TRBD1. The CDR3 covers 16 residues. The trim removed 6 bases at V and 3 bases at J, leaving 14 bases unmatched. CDR3 bases: TGTGCCAGCAGCCCCGGGACAGAAGTTAAGGACTACGAGCAGTACTTC. Protein sequence: CASSPGTEVKDYEQYF.

Worth noting for this clonotype: A much larger clone differs from this one at a single base, so this may be a read error. V gene TRBV5-1 combines with J gene TRBJ2-3; no clear D. The germline CDR1 and CDR2 sequences are SGHRS and YFSETQ. The CDR3 spans 14 residues. The CDR3 protein is CVSSSPSTTDTQYF. Written as DNA, the CDR3 is TGCGTCAGCAGCTCCCCCAGCACCACAGATACGCAGTATTTT.

This clonotype has a count of ten or more. The chain is built from TRBV5-5 and TRBJ1-3; D is undetermined. Trimming removed 4 bases from V and 6 bases from J, with 8 bases in between. The CDR3 is 12 residues long. Germline V gene data show CDR1 as SGHKS and CDR2 as YYEKEE (reference sequence). CDR3 residues: CASSLEANTIYF. In DNA, the CDR3 is TGTGCCAGCAGCCTGGAGGCAAACACCATATATTTT.

At least ten counts were recorded for this clonotype. The CDR3 region has the DNA TGTGCCAGCAGTCTCTACCCGGGACGGACGAACAATGAGCAGTTCTTC. Translation gives CASSLYPGRTNNEQFF. This chain connects TRBV27 to TRBJ2-1, with D perhaps TRBD1 or TRBD2 (5 bases each). CDR1 is MNHEY, CDR2 SMNVEV, per germline (reference sequence). This CDR3 region has 16 residues. The V end was cut by 5 bases, the J end by 5 bases, with 19 bases between.

This clonotype was detected ten times or more. The J gene is TRBJ1-2, the V gene TRBV4-3; D possibly corresponds to TRBD1 (6 bases). Germline V gene data show CDR1 as LGHNA and CDR2 as YSLEER. The CDR3 has 15 amino acids. V was cut by 1 base and J by 8 bases, with 17 bases left in between. This CDR3 reads CASSQGTEIYKGYTF. For the CDR3, the DNA is TGCGCCAGCAGCCAAGGGACAGAGATATATAAAGGCTACACCTTC.

In DNA, the CDR3 is TGTGCCAGCAGCTTAAATCTAGCGGGGGCCGATACGCAGTATTTT. Encoded protein: CASSLNLAGADTQYF. The chain joins TRBV7-2 to TRBJ2-3; 10 nucleotides align to TRBD2. The CDR3 is 15 amino acids. Germline V gives CDR1 SGHTA, CDR2 FQGNSA. With 2 bases clipped from V and 6 bases from J, the junction kept 5 bases outside the gene matches.

This clonotype was seen ten or more times. V usage is TRBV7-8 and J usage is TRBJ2-1; 14 bases align to TRBD2. CDR3 length: 16 amino acids. Germline trimming cut 5 bases from V and 4 bases from J; bases unmatched to any gene: 4. CDR1 and CDR2 from the germline V gene are SGHVS and FQNEAQ. As DNA, the CDR3 is TGTGCCAGCAGCCCGACTAGCGGGAGGGGGTACAATGAGCAGTTCTTC. It is translated as CASSPTSGRGYNEQFF.